Listed here are 5 T cell receptor beta chains from one sample, sequenced in a study of shared clonotypes between healthy human individuals. Measured with immunoSEQ multiplex PCR; TCRdb has only the in-frame clones, and not every one. The sample includes about half a million clones, almost 80% of them seen just once. Sequencing used PBMCs. These receptors originate from a woman between 40 and 50 years old in good health. Some clones in this sample may be carry-over from other donors' samples.

The chain is built from TRBV7-9 and TRBJ1-3; D is ambiguous. Germline V lookup: CDR1 SEHNR, CDR2 FQNEAQ (reference sequence). This CDR3 is 15 amino acids long. Trimming pared 6 bases from V and 4 bases from J, leaving 16 bases between. CDR3 sequence: CASSQTFVGGNTIYF. CDR3 DNA: TGTGCCAGCAGTCAAACCTTCGTTGGAGGAAACACCATATATTTT.

The rearrangement joins TRBV18 to TRBJ2-7, with D possibly matching TRBD1 (6 bases). In germline, CDR1 is KGHSH, CDR2 LQKENI. V gave up 4 bases and J gave up 3 bases, with 10 bases separating them. CDR3 length equals 13 residues. CDR3 bases: TGTGCCAGCTCACAAACAGGGTACTACGAGCAGTACTTC. Its translation: CASSQTGYYEQYF.

The genes are TRBV5-1 and TRBJ2-1; weak D call: TRBD2 (6 bases). Germline CDR1 and CDR2: SGHRS and YFSETQ. V was pared by 4 bases and J by 1 base, with 12 bases between. The CDR3 contains 15 residues. The CDR3, as DNA: TGCGCCAGCAGCCTCACGGGAGAGTCCTACAATGAGCAGTTCTTC. Protein: CASSLTGESYNEQFF.

The J gene is TRBJ1-1, the V gene TRBV29-1, with 7 nucleotides matching TRBD1. CDR3 length equals 13 residues. Germline V lookup: CDR1 SQVTM, CDR2 ANQGSEA. Losses at the gene ends were 7 bases for V and 1 base for J; bases not matched to a gene: 6. In DNA form, the CDR3 reads TGCAGCGCGGGAAACAGGGGGAACACTGAAGCTTTCTTT. It translates to CSAGNRGNTEAFF.

The rearrangement uses TRBV30 and TRBJ1-4; 9 bases align to TRBD1. The trim removed 5 bases at V and 3 bases at J, leaving 4 bases unmatched. The CDR3 loop spans 14 amino acids. Germline CDR1 is GTSNPN and CDR2 is SVGIG (reference sequence). The CDR3 protein is CAWGTGIANEKLFF. Here the CDR3 DNA reads TGTGCCTGGGGGACAGGGATCGCTAATGAAAAACTGTTTTTT.